These T cell receptor beta chains were read from a single sample in a study of cytomegalovirus exposure and HLA in healthy donors. Generated by immunoSEQ multiplex PCR, the TCRdb table keeps only in-frame clones and is missing some. This table holds around 250,000 clones, almost 90% found once. The sample consisted of PBMCs. These receptors came from a woman aged 18-29 years in good health and CMV-seronegative. The CDR3 runs from the conserved cysteine through the conserved F or W. D genes are given only for firm matches. Size values are once, few and many counts, or a class for expanded clones, and some rows have none.

TRBV4-1	TRBJ2-3	TRBD1	18	.	CASSQHDSRTGVTDTQYF	TGCGCCAGCAGCCAACACGATTCACGGACAGGGGTCACAGATACGCAGTATTTT
TRBV19	TRBJ1-2	.	15	.	CASRTQGSGDYGYTF	TGTGCCAGTAGAACACAGGGAAGTGGTGACTATGGCTACACCTTC
TRBV28	TRBJ2-3	.	14	.	CASSLLISTDTQYF	TGTGCCAGCAGTTTGCTAATCTCCACAGATACGCAGTATTTT
TRBV2	TRBJ2-3	.	13	.	CASTNGDTDTQYF	TGTGCCAGCACTAACGGGGACACAGATACGCAGTATTTT
TRBV6-5	TRBJ2-5	.	12	once	CASAQNQETQYF	TGTGCCAGCGCACAGAACCAAGAGACCCAGTACTTC
TRBV6-1	TRBJ1-1	.	11	.	CASSELSEAFF	TGTGCCAGCAGTGAACTCAGTGAAGCTTTCTTT
TRBV2	TRBJ2-4	.	15	.	CASSSLEDLRDIQYF	TGTGCCAGCAGCTCTCTAGAGGACCTCAGGGACATTCAGTACTTC
TRBV15	TRBJ1-4	.	16	.	CATSRGTGSTNEKLFF	TGTGCCACCAGCCGAGGAACAGGGTCAACTAATGAAAAACTGTTTTTT
TRBV10-1	TRBJ2-3	.	14	.	CASSVDRSTDTQYF	TGCGCCAGCAGTGTCGACAGAAGCACAGATACGCAGTATTTT
TRBV19	TRBJ2-3	.	14	.	CASSTLAGADTQYF	TGTGCCAGTAGTACCCTAGCAGGGGCAGATACGCAGTATTTT
TRBV5-1	TRBJ2-5	TRBD1	17	.	CASSMGQGARGQETQYF	TGCGCCAGCAGCATGGGACAGGGGGCGCGGGGGCAAGAGACCCAGTACTTC
TRBV7-8	TRBJ2-1	TRBD1	15	.	CASSQTGTVGNEQFF	TGTGCCAGCAGCCAGACAGGGACAGTGGGCAATGAGCAGTTCTTC
TRBV9	TRBJ2-7	TRBD1	16	.	CASSVGGLGQGYEQYF	TGTGCCAGCAGCGTAGGGGGGTTGGGACAGGGTTACGAGCAGTACTTC
TRBV7-9	TRBJ1-1	TRBD1	12	.	CASSPGQGEAFF	TGTGCCAGCAGCCCGGGACAGGGTGAAGCTTTCTTT
TRBV28	TRBJ1-1	.	11	.	CASSFVGSAFF	TGTGCCAGCAGTTTTGTGGGCTCTGCTTTCTTT
TRBV7-2	TRBJ2-7	.	12	.	CASSRGPYEQYF	TGTGCCAGCAGCAGAGGCCCCTACGAGCAGTACTTC
TRBV6-1	TRBJ1-5	.	13	few	CASSERGNQPQHF	TGTGCCAGCAGTGAACGAGGGAATCAGCCCCAGCATTTT
TRBV28	TRBJ2-7	TRBD2	14	.	CASSLTGTSTEQYF	TGTGCCAGCAGTTTGACCGGGACTAGTACCGAGCAGTACTTC
TRBV2	TRBJ1-2	.	14	few	CASSVRRRDYGYTF	TGTGCCAGCAGTGTCCGCAGGAGGGACTATGGCTACACCTTC
TRBV5-4	TRBJ1-1	.	14	.	CASSLSYRDTEAFF	TGTGCCAGCAGCTTGTCTTACAGAGACACTGAAGCTTTCTTT
TRBV5-1	TRBJ2-5	TRBD2	19	.	CASSLRLAGGYDDQETQYF	TGCGCCAGCAGCTTGAGGCTAGCGGGGGGCTACGATGACCAAGAGACCCAGTACTTC
TRBV6-6	TRBJ1-1	.	14	once	CASSRTELDTEAFF	TGTGCCAGCAGTCGGACAGAACTAGACACTGAAGCTTTCTTT
TRBV6-6	TRBJ2-2	TRBD2	15	.	CASRGRLADTGELFF	TGTGCCAGCAGGGGAAGACTAGCGGACACCGGGGAGCTGTTTTTT
TRBV7-2	TRBJ1-1	.	13	.	CASSLGANTEAFF	TGTGCCAGCAGCTTGGGGGCGAACACTGAAGCTTTCTTT
TRBV6-5	TRBJ1-1	TRBD1	15	.	CASSSTGGRWAEAFF	TGTGCCAGCAGTTCGACAGGGGGGAGGTGGGCTGAAGCTTTCTTT
TRBV28	TRBJ1-3	.	15	.	CASSLGRGPGNTIYF	TGTGCCAGCAGTTTAGGCAGGGGTCCTGGAAACACCATATATTTT
TRBV28	TRBJ1-1	TRBD1	18	.	CASRARRDRGFSVTEAFF	TGTGCCAGCAGGGCTCGCCGGGACAGGGGTTTTTCCGTGACTGAAGCTTTCTTT
TRBV4-1	TRBJ1-4	TRBD1	15	.	CASSQQDRGIQKLFF	TGCGCCAGCAGCCAACAGGACAGGGGGATCCAAAAACTGTTTTTT
TRBV15	TRBJ1-5	TRBD1	14	.	CATSPDRVNQPQHF	TGTGCCACCAGCCCGGACAGGGTCAATCAGCCCCAGCATTTT
TRBV2	TRBJ2-6	.	17	.	CASSGTGRSAGANVLTF	TGTGCCAGCAGTGGTACAGGGCGGTCCGCTGGGGCCAACGTCCTGACTTTC
TRBV30	TRBJ1-1	.	13	.	CAWTQGMNTEAFF	TGTGCCTGGACCCAGGGGATGAACACTGAAGCTTTCTTT
TRBV19	TRBJ1-3	.	14	.	CASSIPLRNNTIYF	TGTGCCAGTAGTATCCCCCTACGAAATAACACCATATATTTT
TRBV5-1	TRBJ1-5	.	15	.	CASSLDRKINQPQHF	TGCGCCAGCAGCCTTGACAGGAAAATAAATCAGCCCCAGCATTTT
TRBV5-4	TRBJ2-1	.	16	.	CASSSMGRLGYNEQFF	TGTGCCAGCAGCTCTATGGGGCGATTGGGTTACAATGAGCAGTTCTTC
TRBV7-9	TRBJ1-5	TRBD1	18	.	CASSLSTNRGSSNQPQHF	TGTGCCAGCAGCTTATCTACTAACAGGGGATCTAGCAATCAGCCCCAGCATTTT
TRBV6-5	TRBJ1-6	.	14	once	CASSWGVINSPLHF	TGTGCCAGCAGCTGGGGGGTAATTAATTCACCCCTCCACTTT
TRBV28	TRBJ1-4	TRBD1	15	.	CASSRGYQGVQKLFF	TGTGCCAGCAGCCGCGGATATCAGGGGGTGCAAAAACTGTTTTTT
TRBV6-1	TRBJ2-5	TRBD2	18	.	CASSQGLPSGGIQETQYF	TGTGCCAGCAGTCAAGGCCTCCCTAGCGGGGGGATCCAAGAGACCCAGTACTTC
TRBV28	TRBJ2-6	.	14	.	CASSFRSGANVLTF	TGTGCCAGCAGTTTCCGCTCTGGGGCCAACGTCCTGACTTTC
TRBV18	TRBJ1-1	TRBD1	12	.	CASSQDRAGAFF	TGTGCCAGCTCCCAAGACAGGGCCGGAGCTTTCTTT
TRBV7-3	TRBJ2-7	TRBD1	14	.	CASSPDRGSYEQYF	TGTGCCAGCAGCCCTGACAGGGGATCGTACGAGCAGTACTTC
TRBV20-1	TRBJ2-2	.	11	.	CSARLRGELFF	TGCAGTGCTAGATTGCGCGGGGAGCTGTTTTTT
TRBV6-1	TRBJ2-3	.	14	.	CASLEGGGADTQYF	TGTGCCAGCTTGGAGGGCGGTGGTGCAGATACGCAGTATTTT
TRBV2	TRBJ1-5	.	12	few	CASSAGNQPQHF	TGTGCCAGCAGTGCAGGGAATCAGCCCCAGCATTTT
TRBV7-9	TRBJ1-4	.	14	.	CASSSEGDNEKLFF	TGTGCCAGCAGCAGTGAGGGGGATAATGAAAAACTGTTTTTT
TRBV7-2	TRBJ2-5	TRBD1	14	once	CASSSTGDQETQYF	TGTGCCAGCAGCTCGACAGGGGACCAAGAGACCCAGTACTTC
TRBV2	TRBJ2-7	.	13	.	CASSIHPTYEQYF	TGTGCCAGCAGTATCCACCCTACTTACGAGCAGTACTTC
TRBV2	TRBJ2-5	.	13	.	CASRWAAQETQYF	TGTGCCAGCAGGTGGGCAGCACAAGAGACCCAGTACTTC